This is a list of T cell receptor beta chains from one sample in a study of identifying expanded T cells in peripheral blood. The data were produced by immunoSEQ multiplex PCR, yet TCRdb's version contains in-frame clones alone and is incomplete. Of roughly 84,000 clones listed, 70% to 90% are singletons. The sequenced sample was blood. The receptors here all came from a person between 18 and 75 years old in good health. Each CDR3 is given with its conserved first and last residue. A D gene is named only where the DNA matches it firmly. A clone size is listed for some rows: how often the clone was seen (once, few, many), or a class if it is expanded.

clone_size j_call v_call d_call cdr3_nt cdr3_aa
- TRBJ2-5 TRBV7-6 - TGTGCCAGCAGCTTCCAAGAGACCCAGTACTTC CASSFQETQYF
- TRBJ1-1 TRBV7-9 - TGTGCCAGCAGCTTGGGCCAGAACACTGAAGCTTTCTTT CASSLGQNTEAFF
few TRBJ1-3 TRBV20-1 - TGCAGTGCTCCAGTAGGAAACACCATATATTTT CSAPVGNTIYF
- TRBJ2-2 TRBV12-5 - TGTGCTAGTGGTTGGACAGCCCCCGGGGAGCTGTTTTTT CASGWTAPGELFF
once TRBJ2-2 TRBV30 - TGTGCCTTACAGGAGAACACCGGGGAGCTGTTTTTT CALQENTGELFF
- TRBJ2-5 TRBV11-2 - TGTGCCAGCTTGGGTTCGGAAGAGACCCAGTACTTC CASLGSEETQYF
- TRBJ2-4 TRBV19 TRBD2 TGTGCCAGTAAGCGGGAGACACCTCCCATTCAGTACTTC CASKRETPPIQYF
- TRBJ2-2 TRBV5-6 - TGTGCCAGCACCACGGTGCGGACGAACACCGGGGAGCTGTTTTTT CASTTVRTNTGELFF
once TRBJ2-5 TRBV5-6 TRBD1 TGTGCCAGCAGCGTCCTATTGGACAGGGTCGAATACGAGGAGACCCAGTACTTC CASSVLLDRVEYEETQYF
- TRBJ1-1 TRBV27 - TGTGCCAGCAGTTTGGGCCCTAAGACAAAAGCTTTCTTT CASSLGPKTKAFF
- TRBJ2-2 TRBV9 - TGTGCCAGCAGCGTAGGGCCGATCACCGGGGAGCTGTTTTTT CASSVGPITGELFF